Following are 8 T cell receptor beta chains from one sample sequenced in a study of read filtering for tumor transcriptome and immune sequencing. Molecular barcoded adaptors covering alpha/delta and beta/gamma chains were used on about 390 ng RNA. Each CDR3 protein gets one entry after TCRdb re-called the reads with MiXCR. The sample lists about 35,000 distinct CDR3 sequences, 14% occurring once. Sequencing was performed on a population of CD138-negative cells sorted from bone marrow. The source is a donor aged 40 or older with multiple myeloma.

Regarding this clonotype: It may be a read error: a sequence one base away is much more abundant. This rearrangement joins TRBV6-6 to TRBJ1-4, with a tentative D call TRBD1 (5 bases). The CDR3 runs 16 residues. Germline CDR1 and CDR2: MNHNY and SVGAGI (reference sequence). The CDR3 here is CTSSYSGAVRGEKRFF. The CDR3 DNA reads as TGTACCAGCAGTTACTCCGGGGCAGTGCGTGGCGAAAAACGGTTTTTT.

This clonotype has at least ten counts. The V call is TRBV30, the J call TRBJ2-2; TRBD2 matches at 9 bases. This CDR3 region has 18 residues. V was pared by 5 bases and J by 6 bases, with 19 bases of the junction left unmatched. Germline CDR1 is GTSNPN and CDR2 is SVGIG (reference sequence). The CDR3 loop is CAWGYALAGPGSAGELFF. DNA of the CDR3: TGTGCCTGGGGGTACGCCCTAGCGGGGCCCGGCAGCGCCGGGGAGCTGTTTTTT.

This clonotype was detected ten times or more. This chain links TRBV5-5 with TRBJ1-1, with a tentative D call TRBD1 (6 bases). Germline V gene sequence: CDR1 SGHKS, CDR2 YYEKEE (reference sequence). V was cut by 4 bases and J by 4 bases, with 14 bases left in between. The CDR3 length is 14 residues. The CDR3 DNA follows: TGTGCCAGCAGCCAGGGACACTCGGGCACTGAAGCTTTCTTT. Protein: CASSQGHSGTEAFF.

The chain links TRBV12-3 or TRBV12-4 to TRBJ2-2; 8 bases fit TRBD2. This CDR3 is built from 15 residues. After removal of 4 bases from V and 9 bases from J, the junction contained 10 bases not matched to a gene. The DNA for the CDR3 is TGTGCCAGCAGTTCAGCGGGAGCCGGTCCCAGGGAGCTGTTTTTT. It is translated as CASSSAGAGPRELFF.

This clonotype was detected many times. The CDR3 DNA reads as TGCAGTGCTAGGACTAGCGGGAATCGAAGGGCAGATACGCAGTATTTT. This sequence encodes CSARTSGNRRADTQYF. The chain has TRBV20-1 and TRBJ2-3, with 11 bases aligning to TRBD2. J gave up 4 bases and V 3 bases, and 9 bases lay outside the gene matches. This CDR3 has 16 amino acids. CDR1 is DFQATT, CDR2 SNEGSKA, per germline (reference sequence).

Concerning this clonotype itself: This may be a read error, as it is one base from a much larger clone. The CDR3, as DNA: TGTGCCAGTGCCATGACCGGAAACGCCATATATTTT. It codes for CASAMTGNAIYF. The V gene is TRBV7-2, the J gene TRBJ1-3; no reliable D call. Germline V gene lookup returns CDR1 SGHTA and CDR2 FQGNSA. CDR3 length: 12 amino acids.

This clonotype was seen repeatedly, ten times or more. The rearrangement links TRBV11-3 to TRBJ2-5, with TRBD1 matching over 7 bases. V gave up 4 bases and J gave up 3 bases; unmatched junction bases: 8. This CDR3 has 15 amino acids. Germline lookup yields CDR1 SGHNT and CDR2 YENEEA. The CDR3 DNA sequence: TGTGCCAGCAGCTCCCGGGTCCAGGGGGAAGAGACCCAGTACTTC. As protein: CASSSRVQGEETQYF.

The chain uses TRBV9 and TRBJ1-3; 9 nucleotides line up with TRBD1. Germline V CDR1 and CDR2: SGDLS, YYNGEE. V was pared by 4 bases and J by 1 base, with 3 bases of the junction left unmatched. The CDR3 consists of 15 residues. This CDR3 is CASSIGTGSGNTIYF. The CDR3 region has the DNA TGTGCCAGCAGCATCGGGACAGGGTCTGGAAACACCATATATTTT. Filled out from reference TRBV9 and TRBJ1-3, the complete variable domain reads DSGVTQTPKHLITATGQRVTLRCSPRSGDLSVYWYQQSLDQGLQFLIQYYNGEERAKGNILERFSAQQFPDLHSELNLSSLELGDSALYFCASSIGTGSGNTIYFGEGSWLTVV.